The TCR beta chain under discussion was sequenced for a study of blood T cell repertoires in COVID-19. Study-wide background: Whether acute or convalescent, the COVID-19 samples came from the United States, Italy and Spain. The cDNA or gDNA used as material had been derived from T cells, B-cell-depleted T cells, or PBMCs.

Germline V gene lookup returns CDR1 MDHEN and CDR2 SYDVKM. V was trimmed by 3 bases and J by 6 bases, leaving 14 bases between them. The CDR3 spans 15 residues. Original processing methods: From reference gene primer amplification, estimates of nucleated cell counts were derived. The table came from immunoSEQ multiplex PCR; TCRdb's copy has only in-frame clones and leaves some out. V, J and clone size were drawn from that table, and D and trimming were deduced from the DNA. Among around 280,000 clones listed, approximately 83% were seen once. In this sample, this clone turned up a few times. J is TRBJ1-4 and V is TRBV28, with D possibly matching TRBD1 (6 bases). This TCR came from a woman in her twenties or thirties who had recovered from COVID-19. Material: peripheral blood. This chain's CDR3 is CASSFYREGDEKLFF. The CDR3 nucleotides read TGTGCCAGCAGTTTCTACAGGGAAGGGGATGAAAAACTGTTTTTT.